This T cell receptor beta chain derives from a study of vaccination effects on CD4 cells after COVID-19. A note on this clone: Its antigen is unknown.

Clones were read by immunoSEQ multiplex PCR, and TCRdb kept only the in-frame ones, dropping some. The data show roughly 43,000 clones, with around 70% seen just once and over 13% held by the top ten. Before sequencing, viral peptide pools were used by the ViraFEST assay to expand antigen-specific CD4+ T cells. The culture ran for approximately 10 days, and then CD4+ T cells were isolated. It was two doses of either the BNT162b2 or mRNA-1273 vaccine that participants received. The healthy vaccine recipients, who had no prior SARS-CoV-2 infection, showed negative nucleocapsid antibodies. Sequencing used CD4+ T cells from PBMCs cultured with HCoV-OC43 spike peptides, obtained after COVID-19 vaccination. As for subset: HCoV-OC43 spike overlapping peptide pool stimulation. This TCR was recovered from a human donor who received a COVID-19 vaccine.

The CDR3 protein is CASSHLDSQNQPQHF. CDR3 in DNA: TGTGCCAGCAGCCACCTGGACAGCCAAAATCAGCCCCAGCATTTT. The chain uses TRBV5-5 and TRBJ1-5, with D maybe TRBD1 (6 bases). Germline CDR1 and CDR2: SGHKS and YYEKEE (reference sequence). Trimming shortened V by 4 bases and J by 4 bases, and 15 bases separated the two germline ends. This CDR3 is built from 15 residues.